The 29 T cell receptor beta chains presented below share a single source sample, sequenced in a study of cytomegalovirus exposure and HLA in healthy donors (dated 2017 in TCRdb). Receptors were amplified or captured by the immunoSEQ multiplex PCR assay. For the multiplex PCR, a mixture combining 60 forward primers for TCR Vbeta segments and 13 reverse primers for TCR Jbeta segments was used. TCRdb mirrors the immuneACCESS table, restricted to in-frame sequences. Some clones are absent from its copies; in checked studies, under half trace to an unresolved V gene, and the reason for the others is unknown. The sample table contains fewer than 85,000 clones; only one count was recorded for more than 65% of them. The ten top clones hold 11% of the sample. The sample consisted of PBMCs. The receptors were sampled from a woman aged 40-49 years in good health and CMV-seropositive.

The chain recombines TRBV6-5 with TRBJ2-5; 12 bases align to TRBD2. This CDR3 spans 15 amino acids. CDR1 and CDR2 from the germline V gene are MNHEY and SVGAGI. V shed 9 bases and J 7 bases; nucleotides not matched to a gene: 12. CDR3 sequence: CASRTSGNLLGTQYF. CDR3 coding DNA: TGTGCCAGTAGGACTAGCGGGAACCTATTGGGGACCCAGTACTTC.

This clone was counted many times. The chain combines TRBV7-9 with TRBJ1-5, with 8 positions matching TRBD1. J was trimmed by 7 bases and V by 4 bases; bases with no gene match: 12. The CDR3 loop spans 16 amino acids. The germline gives CDR1 SEHNR, CDR2 FQNEAQ (reference sequence). CDR3 amino acids: CASSSGQGPQGQPQHF. In DNA, the CDR3 is TGTGCCAGCAGCTCTGGACAGGGCCCGCAGGGCCAGCCCCAGCATTTT. Supplemented by reference TRBV7-9 and TRBJ1-5, the full variable domain reads DTGVSQNPRHKITKRGQNVTFRCDPISEHNRLYWYRQTLGQGPEFLTYFQNEAQLEKSRLLSDRFSAERPKGSFSTLEIQRTEQGDSAMYLCASSSGQGPQGQPQHFGDGTRLSIL.

V is TRBV6-5 and J is TRBJ2-7; TRBD1 matches at 8 bases. CDR1 is MNHEY, CDR2 SVGAGI, per germline. This CDR3 spans 14 amino acids. V lost 6 bases and J lost 7; bases outside the gene matches: 11. This CDR3 reads CASRYDRGVMEQYF. The CDR3 nucleotides are TGTGCCAGCAGATACGACAGGGGTGTGATGGAGCAGTACTTC.

J is TRBJ1-1 and V is TRBV5-8; D not certain. The V end lost 0 bases, the J end lost 4 bases, and 13 bases lay between the germline ends. The CDR3 totals 15 residues. Germline-derived CDR1 and CDR2 are SGHTS and YDEGEE. For the CDR3, the DNA is TGTGCCAGCAGCTTGGTGTCGGGGATTCTCACTGAAGCTTTCTTT. Protein product: CASSLVSGILTEAFF.

The chain combines TRBV4-3 with TRBJ1-6; maybe TRBD1 (6 bases). The CDR3 runs 16 residues. Trimming removed 0 bases at V and 8 bases at J, with 14 bases between. Germline CDR1 reads LGHNA; CDR2 reads YSLEER. CDR3 bases: TGCGCCAGCAGCCAAGATTATCAGGCAGGGGATTCACCCCTCCACTTT. This encodes CASSQDYQAGDSPLHF.

This chain links TRBV30 with TRBJ1-1, with 7 positions matching TRBD1. The V gene's germline CDR1 is GTSNPN and CDR2 SVGIG (reference sequence). The CDR3 has 12 residues. V lost 5 bases and J lost 6; bases outside the gene matches: 6. The CDR3 reads CAWQQGSAEAFF. DNA for the CDR3: TGTGCCTGGCAACAGGGGTCAGCTGAAGCTTTCTTT. Filled out from reference TRBV30 and TRBJ1-1, the complete variable domain reads SQTIHQWPATLVQPVGSPLSLECTVEGTSNPNLYWYRQAAGRGLQLLFYSVGIGQISSEVPQNLSASRPQDRQFILSSKKLLLSDSGFYLCAWQQGSAEAFFGQGTRLTVV.

V gene TRBV21-1 combines with J gene TRBJ2-5; the listed D gene, TRBD2, was not tested against the DNA. TRBV21-1 is listed as a pseudogene. The CDR3 consists of 13 residues. In DNA, the CDR3 is TGTGCCAGCAGCAGGTCGGGTTTAGAGACCCAGTACTTC. Protein: CASSRSGLETQYF.

The rearrangement uses TRBV5-4 and TRBJ2-1; 11 bases match TRBD2. The CDR3 extends over 17 amino acids. The germline CDR1 and CDR2 sequences are SGHNT and YYREEE (reference sequence). V trimming: 2 bases; J trimming: 1 base; junction bases outside the gene matches: 5. Here the CDR3 reads CASSLKTSGNSYNEQFF. DNA for the CDR3: TGTGCCAGCAGCTTAAAGACTAGCGGGAATTCCTACAATGAGCAGTTCTTC.

The chain employs TRBV30 and TRBJ2-1, with D unresolved. The CDR3 has 15 amino acids. Germline CDR1 GTSNPN, CDR2 SVGIG (reference sequence). V lost 0 bases and J lost 1, with 10 bases in between. CDR3 DNA: TGTGCCTGGAGTGTACCGGAGTTTTCCTACAATGAGCAGTTCTTC. It yields the protein CAWSVPEFSYNEQFF. The full variable domain, with the rest looked up from reference TRBV30 and TRBJ2-1, is SQTIHQWPATLVQPVGSPLSLECTVEGTSNPNLYWYRQAAGRGLQLLFYSVGIGQISSEVPQNLSASRPQDRQFILSSKKLLLSDSGFYLCAWSVPEFSYNEQFFGPGTRLTVL.

The rearrangement links TRBV6-1 to TRBJ1-2, with 7 positions matching TRBD1. V lost 6 bases to trimming and J lost 8 bases; unmatched junction nucleotides: 9. Germline V gene sequence: CDR1 MNHNS, CDR2 SASEGT. CDR3 length: 13 residues. Here the CDR3 reads CASSLTGKNGYTF. The CDR3 bases are TGTGCCAGCAGCCTGACAGGGAAGAACGGCTACACCTTC.

V gene TRBV27 combines with J gene TRBJ1-1; D is unclear. V was trimmed by 5 bases and J by 1 base, leaving 14 bases between them. This CDR3 has 15 residues. Germline V CDR1 and CDR2: MNHEY, SMNVEV (reference sequence). CDR3 region: CASSTKTGGNTEAFF. The CDR3 DNA sequence: TGTGCCAGCAGTACCAAAACCGGTGGGAACACTGAAGCTTTCTTT.

The chain uses TRBV29-1 and TRBJ1-1, with TRBD1 matching over 10 bases. CDR3 size: 14 residues. Per the germline V gene, CDR1 is SQVTM and CDR2 is ANQGSEA. Losses at the gene ends were 8 bases for V and 2 bases for J; bases not matched to a gene: 8. The CDR3 DNA is TGCAGCTCGAGAATGACAGGGGGCAACACTGAAGCTTTCTTT. It specifies CSSRMTGGNTEAFF. The full variable domain, completed using reference TRBV29-1 and TRBJ1-1, is SAVISQKPSRDICQRGTSLTIQCQVDSQVTMMFWYRQQPGQSLTLIATANQGSEATYESGFVIDKFPISRPNLTFSTLTVSNMSPEDSSIYLCSSRMTGGNTEAFFGQGTRLTVV.

In DNA, the CDR3 is TGTGCCAGCAGTTACGATAGACAGTATGAAGCTTTCTTT. Amino acid sequence: CASSYDRQYEAFF. This sequence joins TRBV6-5 and TRBJ1-1; D may be TRBD1 (5 bases). The CDR3 runs to 13 residues. V shed 2 bases and J shed 7 bases, with 11 bases lying between them. Germline assignment: CDR1 MNHEY and CDR2 SVGAGI.

The chain combines TRBV5-4 with TRBJ1-1; tentative D call: TRBD1 (6 bases). Deletions cut 0 bases from V and 6 bases from J, with 18 bases between. Germline CDR1 SGHNT, CDR2 YYREEE (reference sequence). The CDR3 covers 16 residues. The CDR3 DNA is TGTGCCAGCAGCTTGGGACAGGTTTTCTTTGGCGCTGAAGCTTTCTTT. It is translated as CASSLGQVFFGAEAFF.

The rearrangement joins TRBV5-1 to TRBJ2-7; TRBD2 matches 8 bases. The CDR3 is 15 amino acids. Trimming cost V 6 bases and J 6 bases; bases outside gene matches: 14. The germline V gene encodes CDR1 SGHRS and CDR2 YFSETQ. CDR3 protein: CASTPLSGGGVEQYF. CDR3 sequence (DNA): TGCGCCAGCACTCCTTTATCGGGAGGGGGGGTCGAGCAGTACTTC.

The CDR3: CASSFLTDSYEQYF. CDR3 nucleotide sequence: TGTGCCAGCAGTTTCCTGACAGACTCCTACGAGCAGTACTTC. J is TRBJ2-5 and V is TRBV28, with a tentative D call TRBD1 (5 bases). The J call may be incorrect, as the DNA end agrees better with TRBJ2-7. Germline CDR1 and CDR2: MDHEN and SYDVKM. There are 14 residues in the CDR3.

The chain combines TRBV7-2 with TRBJ2-5, with 9 bases fitting TRBD2. Losses at the gene ends were 3 bases for V and 5 bases for J; bases not matched to a gene: 4. The CDR3 has 14 amino acids. The germline CDR1 and CDR2 sequences are SGHTA and FQGNSA. The CDR3 loop is CASSLPTSGETQYF. The CDR3 nucleotides are TGTGCCAGCAGCTTGCCAACTAGCGGGGAGACCCAGTACTTC.

The V gene is TRBV25-1, the J gene TRBJ1-3; D unclear. Germline V gene sequence: CDR1 MGHDK, CDR2 SYGVNS. V was cut by 6 bases and J by 4 bases, with 19 bases left in between. The CDR3 length is 16 residues. CDR3 protein: CASSKGGLWAGNTIYF. DNA of the CDR3: TGTGCCAGCAGCAAAGGCGGGCTTTGGGCCGGAAACACCATATATTTT.

The genes are TRBV19 and TRBJ2-7; 9 nucleotides agree with TRBD2. The CDR3 runs to 15 residues. V was clipped by 4 bases and J by 5 bases; unmatched bases: 9. Germline V gene lookup returns CDR1 LNHDA and CDR2 SQIVND (reference sequence). CDR3 bases: TGTGCCAGTAGTACTTCGGGACTAGCTCTTAACGAGCAGTACTTC. Amino acid sequence: CASSTSGLALNEQYF.

The V gene is TRBV18, the J gene TRBJ1-1, with D possibly being TRBD1 (5 bases). This CDR3 is built from 14 residues. Germline assignment: CDR1 KGHSH and CDR2 LQKENI. The V end lost 2 bases, the J end lost 1 base, and 8 bases lay between the germline ends. CDR3 residues: CASSPGTQNTEAFF. CDR3 nucleotide sequence: TGTGCCAGCTCACCAGGGACTCAGAACACTGAAGCTTTCTTT.

In DNA, the CDR3 is TGTGCCAGCAGCCGTGGACAGAGCTTGGCTAAAGAGACCCAGTACTTC. It specifies CASSRGQSLAKETQYF. V gene TRBV9 combines with J gene TRBJ2-5, with a weak D call TRBD1 (6 bases). Germline-derived CDR1 and CDR2 are SGDLS and YYNGEE. The CDR3 loop spans 16 amino acids. The germline V and J ends were trimmed by 4 bases and 3 bases, with 19 bases remaining between them. The full variable domain, with the rest looked up from reference TRBV9 and TRBJ2-5, is DSGVTQTPKHLITATGQRVTLRCSPRSGDLSVYWYQQSLDQGLQFLIQYYNGEERAKGNILERFSAQQFPDLHSELNLSSLELGDSALYFCASSRGQSLAKETQYFGPGTRLLVL.

Written as DNA, the CDR3 is TGTGCCAGCAGTAGGACAGGGGGCACCGGGGAGCTGTTTTTT. Its translation is CASSRTGGTGELFF. The V and J genes are TRBV27 and TRBJ2-2; 10 nucleotides line up with TRBD1. Germline loops: CDR1 MNHEY, CDR2 SMNVEV (reference sequence). V was clipped by 5 bases and J by 4 bases; unmatched bases: 1. The CDR3 totals 14 residues.

The chain uses TRBV2 and TRBJ1-2; tentatively, D is TRBD1 (5 bases). Trimming left V 6 bases short and J 2 bases short, with 10 bases between. Germline loops: CDR1 SNHLY, CDR2 FYNNEI. CDR3 size: 13 residues. As DNA, the CDR3 is TGTGCCAGCAGCCCGGGGGGGAACTATGGCTACACCTTC. Translation: CASSPGGNYGYTF.

The chain recombines TRBV19 with TRBJ2-1, with 11 bases aligning to TRBD1. J lost 7 bases, V lost 1 base, and 3 bases had no gene match. The CDR3 has 15 amino acids. Germline loops: CDR1 LNHDA, CDR2 SQIVND (reference sequence). The CDR3 sequence is CASSIGGTGGNEQFF. In nucleotides, the CDR3 is TGTGCCAGTAGTATAGGCGGGACAGGGGGGAATGAGCAGTTCTTC.

The J gene is TRBJ1-6, the V gene TRBV5-1, with TRBD1 matching 8 bases. This CDR3 comprises 14 residues. V lost 5 bases, J lost 5 bases, and 3 bases stayed unmatched. The germline gives CDR1 SGHRS, CDR2 YFSETQ. The DNA of the CDR3 is TGCGCCAGCAGAGGACAGGGAGATAATTCACCCCTCCACTTT. It translates to CASRGQGDNSPLHF.

The V call is TRBV5-1, the J call TRBJ2-3; no definite D call. Deletions cut 1 base from V and 5 bases from J, with 8 bases between. There are 13 residues in the CDR3. Looked up from germline, CDR1 is SGHRS and CDR2 is YFSETQ. The CDR3 here is CASSLSPGDTQYF. CDR3 DNA: TGCGCCAGCAGCTTGAGCCCAGGAGATACGCAGTATTTT.

Here the CDR3 reads CASSIGGAGQPQHF. The CDR3 DNA sequence: TGTGCCAGTAGTATTGGGGGGGCGGGACAGCCCCAGCATTTT. The rearrangement joins TRBV19 to TRBJ1-5; D might be TRBD1 (6 bases). Trimming pared 3 bases from V and 7 bases from J, leaving 13 bases between. CDR3 length equals 14 residues. Per the germline V gene, CDR1 is LNHDA and CDR2 is SQIVND (reference sequence).

The CDR3 region is CASSLGGEDGYTF. The CDR3 nucleotides are TGCGCCAGCAGCTTGGGAGGGGAGGATGGCTACACCTTC. The chain is built from TRBV5-1 and TRBJ1-2, with D maybe TRBD1 (5 bases). The CDR3 spans 13 residues. V gave up 0 bases and J gave up 6 bases, with 9 bases separating them. The V gene's germline CDR1 is SGHRS and CDR2 YFSETQ.

The chain carries TRBV14 and TRBJ2-2, with 13 bases lining up with TRBD2. Trimming removed 4 bases from V and 8 bases from J; junction bases left unmatched: 7. The germline V gene has CDR1 SGHDN and CDR2 FVKESK. The CDR3 length is 16 residues. CDR3 nucleotides: TGTGCCAGCAGCCCGTGGACTAGCGGGAGCGCGGGGGAGCTGTTTTTT. Its protein product is CASSPWTSGSAGELFF. Using reference TRBV14 and TRBJ2-2 for the parts outside the CDR3, the full variable domain is EAGVTQFPSHSVIEKGQTVTLRCDPISGHDNLYWYRRVMGKEIKFLLHFVKESKQDESGMPNNRFLAERTGGTYSTLKVQPAELEDSGVYFCASSPWTSGSAGELFFGEGSRLTVL.